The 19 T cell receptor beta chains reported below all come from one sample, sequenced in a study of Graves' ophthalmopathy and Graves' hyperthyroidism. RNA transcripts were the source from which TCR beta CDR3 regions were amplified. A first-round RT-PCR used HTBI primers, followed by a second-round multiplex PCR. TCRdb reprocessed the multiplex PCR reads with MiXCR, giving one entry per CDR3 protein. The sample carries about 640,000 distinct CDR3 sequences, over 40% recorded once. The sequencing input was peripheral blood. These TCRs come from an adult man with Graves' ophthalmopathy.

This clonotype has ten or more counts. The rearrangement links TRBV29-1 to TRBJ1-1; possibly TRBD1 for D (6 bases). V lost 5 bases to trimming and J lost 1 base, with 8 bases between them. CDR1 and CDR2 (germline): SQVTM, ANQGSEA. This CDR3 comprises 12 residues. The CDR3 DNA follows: TGCAGCGTTATGACAGGGAACACTGAAGCTTTCTTT. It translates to CSVMTGNTEAFF.

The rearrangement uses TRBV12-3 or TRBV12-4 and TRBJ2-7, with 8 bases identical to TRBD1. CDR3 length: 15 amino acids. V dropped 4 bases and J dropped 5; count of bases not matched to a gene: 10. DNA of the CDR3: TGTGCCAGCAGTTACCTAGGACAGGGTAACCACGAGCAGTACTTC. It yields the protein CASSYLGQGNHEQYF.

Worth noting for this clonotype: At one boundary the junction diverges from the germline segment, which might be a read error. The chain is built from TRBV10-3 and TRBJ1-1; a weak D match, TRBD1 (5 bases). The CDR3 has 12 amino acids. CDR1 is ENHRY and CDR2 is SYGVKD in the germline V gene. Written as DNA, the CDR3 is TGTGCCATCAGTCGGGGGAACACTGAGGCTTTCTTT. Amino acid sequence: CAISRGNTEAFF.

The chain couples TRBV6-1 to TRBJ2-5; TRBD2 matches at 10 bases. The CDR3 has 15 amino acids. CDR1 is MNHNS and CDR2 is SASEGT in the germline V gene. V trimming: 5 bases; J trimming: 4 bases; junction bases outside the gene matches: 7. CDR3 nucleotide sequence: TGTGCCAGCAGTCGAAGCAGCGGGGGGGGAGAGACCCAGTACTTC. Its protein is CASSRSSGGGETQYF.

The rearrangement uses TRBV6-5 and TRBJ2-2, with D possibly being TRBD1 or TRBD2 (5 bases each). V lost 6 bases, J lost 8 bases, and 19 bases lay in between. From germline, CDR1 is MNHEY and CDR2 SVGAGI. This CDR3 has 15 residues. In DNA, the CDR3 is TGTGCCAGCAGCTCCGCCGGGACCTACCTTGGGGAGCTGTTTTTT. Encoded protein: CASSSAGTYLGELFF.

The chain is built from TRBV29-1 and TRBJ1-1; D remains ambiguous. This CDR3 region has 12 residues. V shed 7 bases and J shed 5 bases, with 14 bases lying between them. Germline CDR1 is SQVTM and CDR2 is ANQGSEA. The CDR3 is CSALGELTEAFF. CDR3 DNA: TGCAGCGCCCTGGGCGAGTTAACTGAAGCTTTCTTT.

This CDR3 reads CASMPGGSSYNEQFF. The CDR3 DNA reads as TGTGCCAGCATGCCGGGGGGCTCGAGCTACAATGAGCAGTTCTTC. This chain connects TRBV7-8 to TRBJ2-1; perhaps TRBD2 as D (7 bases). V lost 7 bases to trimming and J lost 3 bases, with 16 bases between them. The CDR3 is made up of 15 amino acids. CDR1 and CDR2 from the germline V gene are SGHVS and FQNEAQ.

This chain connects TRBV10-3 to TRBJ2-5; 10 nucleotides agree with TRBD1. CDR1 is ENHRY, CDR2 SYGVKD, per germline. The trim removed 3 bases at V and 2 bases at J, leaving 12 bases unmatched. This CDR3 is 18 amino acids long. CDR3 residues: CAISDPDRGDKGQETQYF. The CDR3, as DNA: TGTGCCATCAGTGACCCGGACAGGGGGGACAAGGGTCAAGAGACCCAGTACTTC.

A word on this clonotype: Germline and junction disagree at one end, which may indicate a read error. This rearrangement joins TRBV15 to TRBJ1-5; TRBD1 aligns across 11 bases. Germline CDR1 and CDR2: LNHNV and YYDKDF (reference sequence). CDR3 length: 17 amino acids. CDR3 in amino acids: CASSPRTGGASNQPQHF. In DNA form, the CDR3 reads TGTGCCAGCAGCCCCAGGACAGGGGGCGCGAGCAATCAGCCCCAGCATTTT.

The CDR3, as DNA: TGTGCCAGCAGGAAGACAGGGGGCAGTTACAAGCAGTACTTC. It encodes CASRKTGGSYKQYF. This rearrangement joins TRBV6-6 to TRBJ2-7, with 10 bases identical to TRBD1. CDR3 length: 14 amino acids. Germline V gene lookup returns CDR1 MNHNY and CDR2 SVGAGI (reference sequence). Trimming took 6 bases from V and 8 from J; bases not matched to a gene: 10.

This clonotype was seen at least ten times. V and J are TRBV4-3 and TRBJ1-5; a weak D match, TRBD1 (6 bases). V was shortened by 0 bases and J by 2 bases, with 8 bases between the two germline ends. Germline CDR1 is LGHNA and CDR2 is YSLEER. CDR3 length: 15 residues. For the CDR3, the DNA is TGCGCCAGCAGCCAAGAGTCAGGGGGCAATCAGCCCCAGCATTTT. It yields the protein CASSQESGGNQPQHF.

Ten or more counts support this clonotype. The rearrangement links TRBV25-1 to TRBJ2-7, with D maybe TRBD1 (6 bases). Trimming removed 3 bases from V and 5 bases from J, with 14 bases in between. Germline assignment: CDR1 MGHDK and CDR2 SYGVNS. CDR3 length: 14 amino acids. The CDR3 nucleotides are TGTGCCAGCAGTGATGGACAGAGGGCAAACGAGCAGTACTTC. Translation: CASSDGQRANEQYF.

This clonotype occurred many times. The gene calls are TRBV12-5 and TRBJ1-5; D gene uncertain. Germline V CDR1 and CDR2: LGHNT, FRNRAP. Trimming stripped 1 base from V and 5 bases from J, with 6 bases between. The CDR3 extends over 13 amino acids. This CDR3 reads CASGLGNYQPQHF. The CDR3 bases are TGTGCTAGTGGTTTGGGAAATTATCAGCCCCAGCATTTT.

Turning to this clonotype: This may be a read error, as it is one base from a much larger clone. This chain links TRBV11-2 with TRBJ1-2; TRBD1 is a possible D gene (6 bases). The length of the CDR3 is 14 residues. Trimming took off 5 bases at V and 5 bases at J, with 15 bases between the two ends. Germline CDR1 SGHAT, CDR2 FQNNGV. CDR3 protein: CASSVGGAGYGYTF. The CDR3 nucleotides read TGTGCCAGCAGCGTAGGGGGGGCAGGGTATGGCTACACCTTC.

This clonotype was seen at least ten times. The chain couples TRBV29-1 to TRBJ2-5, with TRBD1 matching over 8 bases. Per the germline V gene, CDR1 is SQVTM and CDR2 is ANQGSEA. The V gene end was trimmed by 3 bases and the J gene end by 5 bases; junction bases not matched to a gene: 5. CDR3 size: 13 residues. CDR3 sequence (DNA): TGCAGCGTTGAGCCTCAGGGGGCTGAGACCCAGTACTTC. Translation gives CSVEPQGAETQYF.

The CDR3, as DNA: TGTGCCATCAGGAGCCAGACGGGAGGGGCCAACGTCCTGACTTTC. Protein: CAIRSQTGGANVLTF. The V and J genes are TRBV10-3 and TRBJ2-6; D is possibly TRBD2 (5 bases). CDR3 length equals 15 residues. V lost 6 bases, J lost 4 bases, and 13 bases lay in between. Germline CDR1 reads ENHRY; CDR2 reads SYGVKD.

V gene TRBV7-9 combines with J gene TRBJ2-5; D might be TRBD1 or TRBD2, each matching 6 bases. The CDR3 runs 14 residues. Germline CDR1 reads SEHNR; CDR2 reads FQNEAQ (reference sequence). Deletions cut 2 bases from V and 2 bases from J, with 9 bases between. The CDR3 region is CASSLTGAQETQYF. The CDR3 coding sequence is TGTGCCAGCAGCTTAACGGGGGCTCAAGAGACCCAGTACTTC. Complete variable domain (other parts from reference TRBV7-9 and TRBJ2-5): DTGVSQNPRHKITKRGQNVTFRCDPISEHNRLYWYRQTLGQGPEFLTYFQNEAQLEKSRLLSDRFSAERPKGSFSTLEIQRTEQGDSAMYLCASSLTGAQETQYFGPGTRLLVL.

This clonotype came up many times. CDR3 coding DNA: TGTGCTAGTGGTTTAACCGAGTATGGCTACACCTTC. Encoded protein: CASGLTEYGYTF. J is TRBJ1-2 and V is TRBV12-5, with no clear D. The CDR3 is 12 amino acids. V lost 3 bases and J lost 5, with 7 bases in between. CDR1 and CDR2 from the germline V gene are LGHNT and FRNRAP.

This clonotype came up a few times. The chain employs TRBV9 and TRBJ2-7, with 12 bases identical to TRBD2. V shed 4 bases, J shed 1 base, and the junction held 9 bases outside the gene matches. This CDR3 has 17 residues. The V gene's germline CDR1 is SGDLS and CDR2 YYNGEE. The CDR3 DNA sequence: TGTGCCAGCAGCCCCCGCGGGACTAGCGGGCCTTCCTACGAGCAGTACTTC. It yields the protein CASSPRGTSGPSYEQYF.